A selection of T cell receptor beta chains follows, all from one sample in a study of cytomegalovirus exposure and HLA in healthy donors. The repertoire was sequenced with immunoSEQ multiplex PCR; TCRdb's copy has only in-frame clones and lacks some. The sample has 120,000 or so clones, less than 85% seen once; the top ten hold 1%. Sample: PBMCs. These receptors all come from a middle-aged man in good health and CMV-seronegative. CDR3s include the opening cysteine and the closing phenylalanine or tryptophan. The D gene is left open where the match is weak.

v_gene: TRBV7-2
d_gene: NA
j_gene: TRBJ2-7
len: 14
CDR3aa: CASSFMASRYEQYF

v_gene: TRBV2
d_gene: NA
j_gene: TRBJ1-3
len: 14
CDR3aa: CASSVEATGNTIYF

v_gene: TRBV28
d_gene: NA
j_gene: TRBJ2-7
len: 15
CDR3aa: CASSSNRKGSYEQYF

v_gene: TRBV7-8
d_gene: NA
j_gene: TRBJ2-7
len: 13
CDR3aa: CASSLNGRTAPTF

v_gene: TRBV5-1
d_gene: NA
j_gene: TRBJ1-5
len: 14
CDR3aa: CASSLAPGNQPQHF

v_gene: TRBV28
d_gene: NA
j_gene: TRBJ1-1
len: 12
CDR3aa: CASRLGGNEAFF

v_gene: TRBV5-1
d_gene: TRBD1
j_gene: TRBJ2-1
len: 16
CDR3aa: CASSQTVGTASNEQFF

v_gene: TRBV19
d_gene: TRBD1
j_gene: TRBJ1-5
len: 15
CDR3aa: CASNKVDRAFQPQHF

v_gene: TRBV11-2
d_gene: TRBD2
j_gene: TRBJ2-7
len: 15
CDR3aa: CASSPGLAGGYEQYF

v_gene: TRBV19
d_gene: NA
j_gene: TRBJ2-5
len: 12
CDR3aa: CASNDRAGSQYF

v_gene: TRBV30
d_gene: TRBD1
j_gene: TRBJ1-1
len: 14
CDR3aa: CAWGLGQGNTEAFF

v_gene: TRBV5-1
d_gene: TRBD1
j_gene: TRBJ2-4
len: 19
CDR3aa: CASSWDRGDTRKAKNIQYF

v_gene: TRBV29-1
d_gene: TRBD2
j_gene: TRBJ2-5
len: 14
CDR3aa: CSSSPGGYQETQYF

v_gene: TRBV29-1
d_gene: TRBD2
j_gene: TRBJ2-1
len: 16
CDR3aa: CSAAGREATFYNEQFF

v_gene: TRBV4-1
d_gene: NA
j_gene: TRBJ2-3
len: 14
CDR3aa: CASSWGRATDTQYF